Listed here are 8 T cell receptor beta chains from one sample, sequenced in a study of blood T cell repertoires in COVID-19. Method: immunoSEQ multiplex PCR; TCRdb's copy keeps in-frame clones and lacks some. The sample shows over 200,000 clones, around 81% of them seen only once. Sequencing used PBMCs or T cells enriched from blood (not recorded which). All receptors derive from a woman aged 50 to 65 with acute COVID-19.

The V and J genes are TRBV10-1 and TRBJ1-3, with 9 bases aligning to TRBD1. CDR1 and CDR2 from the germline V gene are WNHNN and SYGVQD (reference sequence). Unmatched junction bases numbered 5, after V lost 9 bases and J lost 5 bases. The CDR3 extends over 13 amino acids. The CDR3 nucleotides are TGCGCCAGAGACAGGGGGAACAGAAACACCATATATTTT. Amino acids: CARDRGNRNTIYF.

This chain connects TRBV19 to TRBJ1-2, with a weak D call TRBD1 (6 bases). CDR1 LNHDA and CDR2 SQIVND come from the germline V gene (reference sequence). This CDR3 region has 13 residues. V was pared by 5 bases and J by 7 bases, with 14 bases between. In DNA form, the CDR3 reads TGTGCCAGTAGTGAACAGGGCCAGGGTGGCTACACCTTC. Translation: CASSEQGQGGYTF.

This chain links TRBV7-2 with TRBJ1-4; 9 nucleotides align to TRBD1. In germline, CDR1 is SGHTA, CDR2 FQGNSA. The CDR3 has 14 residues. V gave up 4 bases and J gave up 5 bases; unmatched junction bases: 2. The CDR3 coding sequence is TGTGCCAGCAGCTCGGACAGGGGAAATGAAAAACTGTTTTTT. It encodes CASSSDRGNEKLFF.

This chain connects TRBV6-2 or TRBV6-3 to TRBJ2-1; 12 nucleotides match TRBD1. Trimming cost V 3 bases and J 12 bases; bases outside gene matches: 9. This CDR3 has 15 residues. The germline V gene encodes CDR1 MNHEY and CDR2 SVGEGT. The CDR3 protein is CASSYKGQGAIRQFF. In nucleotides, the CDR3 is TGTGCCAGCAGTTATAAGGGACAGGGGGCTATTCGGCAGTTCTTC.

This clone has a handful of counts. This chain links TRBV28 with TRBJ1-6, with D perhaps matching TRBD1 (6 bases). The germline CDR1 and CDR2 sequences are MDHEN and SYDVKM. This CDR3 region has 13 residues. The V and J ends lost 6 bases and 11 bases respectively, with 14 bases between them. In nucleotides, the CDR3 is TGTGCCAGCAGGCGACAGGACTTCGCACCCCTCCACTTT. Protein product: CASRRQDFAPLHF.

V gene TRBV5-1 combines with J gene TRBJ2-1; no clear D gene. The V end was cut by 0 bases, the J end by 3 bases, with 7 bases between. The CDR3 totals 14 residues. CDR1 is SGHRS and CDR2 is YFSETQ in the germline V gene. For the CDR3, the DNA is TGCGCCAGCAGCTTGGTTAGTAACTACAATGAGCAGTTCTTC. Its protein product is CASSLVSNYNEQFF.

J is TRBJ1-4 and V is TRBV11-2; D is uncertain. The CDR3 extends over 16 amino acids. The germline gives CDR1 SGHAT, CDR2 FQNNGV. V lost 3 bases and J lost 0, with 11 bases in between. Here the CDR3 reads CASSFTYVATNEKLFF. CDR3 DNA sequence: TGTGCCAGCAGCTTCACTTACGTTGCAACTAATGAAAAACTGTTTTTT.

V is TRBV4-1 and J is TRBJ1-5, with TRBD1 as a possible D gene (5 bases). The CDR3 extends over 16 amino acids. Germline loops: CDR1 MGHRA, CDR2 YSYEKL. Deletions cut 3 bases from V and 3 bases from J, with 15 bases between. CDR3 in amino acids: CASSQEGQGYNQPQHF. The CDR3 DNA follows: TGCGCCAGCAGCCAGGAAGGTCAGGGATACAATCAGCCCCAGCATTTT.